The sequence of this T cell receptor (beta chain) was determined in a study of T-cell memory formation after mild COVID-19 (dated by TCRdb to the early 2020s). Turning to the overall study: Most TCR sequence clusters were specific to one of the two donors. In two donors, T-cell clones that expanded and contracted after mild COVID-19 were tracked by sequencing TCRalpha and TCRbeta repertoires over time. Two young, previously healthy adult volunteers, one female and one male, were included in the cohort. Study-wide findings and limitations: Contracting CD4+ clones were found mainly in CM and EM memory subsets, while CD8+ clones were enriched in EMRA. Clones contracting from day 15 to 85 had balanced CD4/CD8 phenotypes, while a second wave expanding from day 15 to 37 was biased towards CD4+. SARS-CoV-2 specificity was not confirmed for the second-wave clones peaking on day 37. Only two mild cases were covered in the study, and larger cohorts including severe cases with pre-infection samples were considered necessary. Some responding clones were found in pre-infection memory, which suggests that pre-existing cross-reactive memory T cells took part in the SARS-CoV-2 response.

As encoded in the germline V gene, CDR1 is SGHVS while CDR2 is FNYEAQ. From the cysteine up to the phenylalanine, the CDR3 has a length of 15 residues. CDR3 DNA is the only sequence kept; it has 45 bases, read in frame from the first base. V is cut back by 4 bases and J by 9 bases, with 9 bases in the junction unmatched. Reads for this sample came from an Illumina NovaSeq 6000. TCRalpha and TCRbeta cDNA libraries were constructed by 5'RACE with constant-segment primers, with sample barcodes and unique molecular identifiers being introduced. Trizol reagent was used to extract RNA from every sample. The libraries were amplified in two PCR steps, and the second step added a second sample barcode and Illumina TruSeq adapters. Sequencing of libraries was performed on an Illumina NovaSeq with 2 x 150 bp paired-end reads. The authors' pipeline ran thus. Demultiplexing of reads and collapsing into UMI-guided consensus sequences were performed with migec v1.2.7. Using mixcr v2.1.11, UMI consensuses were aligned to TRA and TRB V and J templates and then assembled into clonotypes. A clonotype was counted as expanded or contracted only if both edgeR and NoisET called the change significant, with noise models trained on biological replicates. For edgeR calls, the thresholds were a false discovery rate-adjusted p below 0.01 and a log2 fold-change of 1. As an exploratory analysis of dynamics, PCA with hierarchical clustering was applied to max-normalized trajectories of the 1000 most abundant clonotypes. The CD4 or CD8 phenotype of responding clones was assigned using the separately sequenced CD4+ and CD8+ repertoires. Starting from the raw public reads, TCRdb applied fastp trimming at Q25, assembled clones with MiXCR and retained in-frame beta chains. Rows are unified per CDR3 protein, each entry keeping the most common DNA and genes. TCRdb's processing, not the authors' own work, is the source of the V and J calls. The sample table records 350,000 to 500,000 distinct CDR3 sequences; around a quarter of these occur just once. Less than 15% of the sample lies in the top ten.

Ficoll-Paque density gradient centrifugation was used to isolate PBMCs. This clonotype was observed a handful of times. Its target antigen remains unknown. Base qualities are missing; no much larger clone stands one base away. The origin of this receptor is an adult woman who had mild COVID-19 (a few samples of this study predate the infection). The sample titles of this study are shuffled in the database, so cell type and time point are left out; the donor was told from shared clones. The V and J genes are TRBV7-6 and TRBJ2-1, with 10 central nucleotides matching TRBD2. The source material was PBMCs or a T cell subset sorted from them (not recorded which). The CDR3 protein is CASSSSGRAEGEQFF. The DNA reads as follows: TGTGCCAGCAGCTCGAGCGGGAGGGCCGAGGGTGAGCAGTTCTTC.